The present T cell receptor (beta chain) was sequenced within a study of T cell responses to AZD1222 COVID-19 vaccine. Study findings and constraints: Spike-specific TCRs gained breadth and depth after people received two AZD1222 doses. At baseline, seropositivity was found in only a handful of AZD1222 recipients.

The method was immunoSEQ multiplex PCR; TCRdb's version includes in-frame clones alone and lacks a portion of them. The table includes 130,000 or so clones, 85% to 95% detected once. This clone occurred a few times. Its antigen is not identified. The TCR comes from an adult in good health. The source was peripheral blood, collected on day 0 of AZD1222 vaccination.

CDR3 nucleotides: TGTGCTAGTGGACCCCCCCGACAGGGGTTAACTGAAGCTTTCTTT. Amino acid sequence: CASGPPRQGLTEAFF. V usage is TRBV12-5 and J usage is TRBJ1-1, with 8 bases identical to TRBD1. This CDR3 has 15 amino acids. From germline, CDR1 is LGHNT and CDR2 FRNRAP. V shed 6 bases, J shed 5 bases, and the junction held 11 bases outside the gene matches. The complete variable domain, with remaining parts taken from reference TRBV12-5 and TRBJ1-1, reads DARVTQTPRHKVTEMGQEVTMRCQPILGHNTVFWYRQTMMQGLELLAYFRNRAPLDDSGMPKDRFSAEMPDATLATLKIQPSEPRDSAVYFCASGPPRQGLTEAFFGQGTRLTVV.